The 5 T cell receptor beta chains listed next were all sequenced from one sample in a study of CD8+CD57+ T cells in acquired aplastic anemia. Profiles of TCR beta VDJ and CDR3 were generated from a genomic DNA template. Each CDR3 protein is one row after TCRdb ran MiXCR on the reads. The sample holds about 270,000 distinct CDR3 sequences, roughly 80% seen once. CD8+CD57+ cell expansion, shown by flow cytometry, had occurred in the patients selected for sequencing. Sequencing input: sorted CD4+, CD8+, or CD8+CD57+ T cells (not recorded which) from PBMCs. The receptors here all came from a human donor with aplastic anemia.

On this clonotype: The final CDR3 position lacks the conserved phenylalanine or tryptophan, pointing to a likely read error. It is unclear where the CDR3 begins or ends on the DNA, so no DNA is shown, and the CDR3 is as TCRdb lists it. This chain joins TRBV7-6 and TRBJ2-6; the DNA was not used to check the table's D call, TRBD1. The CDR3 sequence runs 13 residues, both termini included. Germline V lookup: CDR1 SGHVS, CDR2 FNYEAQ. CDR3 in amino acids: CASSPRTDPYEQY.

Comment on this clonotype: The conserved phenylalanine or tryptophan is not found at the CDR3 terminus, so this likely reflects a read error. No DNA is shown, since the ends of the CDR3 on it are uncertain; the CDR3 is the one TCRdb lists. V and J are TRBV2 and TRBJ1-4. Germline V gene sequence: CDR1 SNHLY, CDR2 FYNNEI. The CDR3 is 16 residues long, counting both termini. CDR3 sequence reads: CASSYIESGTSEGENS.

Turning to this clonotype: No conserved phenylalanine or tryptophan is present at the end of the CDR3, so a read error is the likely explanation. The DNA is left out, because the CDR3 cannot be placed on it with certainty; the CDR3 is given as TCRdb lists it. This sequence joins TRBV9 and TRBJ1-5. Germline CDR1 SGDLS, CDR2 YYNGEE. The CDR3 length equals 13 residues, ends included. This CDR3 is CASSVEGYPPQNI.

V usage is TRBV7-2 and J usage is TRBJ2-6; possibly TRBD1 or TRBD2 for D (5 bases each). Germline lookup yields CDR1 SGHTA and CDR2 FQGNSA. The CDR3 loop spans 16 amino acids. V was pared by 0 bases and J by 12 bases, with 18 bases between. The chain's CDR3 is CASSLAGSYGAGVLTF. The CDR3, as DNA: TGTGCCAGCAGCTTAGCGGGTAGCTACGGGGCTGGCGTCCTGACTTTC.

The chain has TRBV19 and TRBJ2-1; 9 positions agree with TRBD2. The CDR3 has 15 amino acids. CDR1 and CDR2 (germline): LNHDA, SQIVND (reference sequence). V was pared by 3 bases and J by 6 bases, with 6 bases of the junction left unmatched. CDR3 nucleotide sequence: TGTGCCAGTAGTATTGCGCGGGGGGGGTGCAATGAGCAGTTCTTC. This translates into CASSIARGGCNEQFF.